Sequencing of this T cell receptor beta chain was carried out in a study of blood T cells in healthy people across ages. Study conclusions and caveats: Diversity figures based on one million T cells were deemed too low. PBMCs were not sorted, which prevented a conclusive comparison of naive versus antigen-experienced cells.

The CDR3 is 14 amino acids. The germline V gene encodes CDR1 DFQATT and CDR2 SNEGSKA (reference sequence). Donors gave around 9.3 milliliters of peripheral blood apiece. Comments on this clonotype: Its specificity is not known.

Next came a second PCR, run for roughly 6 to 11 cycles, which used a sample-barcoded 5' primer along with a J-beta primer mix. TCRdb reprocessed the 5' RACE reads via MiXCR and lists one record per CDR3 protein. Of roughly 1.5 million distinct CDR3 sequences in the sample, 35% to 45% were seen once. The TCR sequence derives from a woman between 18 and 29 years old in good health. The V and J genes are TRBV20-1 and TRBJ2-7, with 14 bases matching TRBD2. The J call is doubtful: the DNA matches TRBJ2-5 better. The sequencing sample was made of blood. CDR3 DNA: TGCAGTGCTGGACTAGCGGGGGGAAGAAAGACCCAGTACTTC. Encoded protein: CSAGLAGGRKTQYF.